This T cell receptor beta chain was recovered during a study of CD8+ T cells in alopecia areata. On the study more broadly: For 6 to 18 months, tofacitinib was taken, and 6 months off drug followed.

Following RNA extraction, reverse transcription yielded cDNA that acted as the sequencing template. Profiling relied on immunoSEQ multiplex PCR, and the TCRdb table lists in-frame clones only, not all of them. The sample gives 100,000 to 150,000 clones, 50% to 75% of which show up once; around 30% is in the top ten. Trimming pared 1 base from V and 8 bases from J, leaving 6 bases between. Germline V gives CDR1 SGHTA, CDR2 FQGNSA. This CDR3 region has 12 residues. The treatment was: oral pan-JAK inhibitor, 5-10 mg twice daily. The clonotype was recovered from a human donor with alopecia areata. The material sequenced was CD8+ T cells sorted from blood, taken at week 4, from a patient treated with tofacitinib. The J gene is TRBJ2-1, the V gene TRBV7-2; D is uncertain. The CDR3 protein is CASSLDVDEQFF. CDR3 DNA: TGTGCCAGCAGCTTAGATGTTGATGAGCAGTTCTTC.